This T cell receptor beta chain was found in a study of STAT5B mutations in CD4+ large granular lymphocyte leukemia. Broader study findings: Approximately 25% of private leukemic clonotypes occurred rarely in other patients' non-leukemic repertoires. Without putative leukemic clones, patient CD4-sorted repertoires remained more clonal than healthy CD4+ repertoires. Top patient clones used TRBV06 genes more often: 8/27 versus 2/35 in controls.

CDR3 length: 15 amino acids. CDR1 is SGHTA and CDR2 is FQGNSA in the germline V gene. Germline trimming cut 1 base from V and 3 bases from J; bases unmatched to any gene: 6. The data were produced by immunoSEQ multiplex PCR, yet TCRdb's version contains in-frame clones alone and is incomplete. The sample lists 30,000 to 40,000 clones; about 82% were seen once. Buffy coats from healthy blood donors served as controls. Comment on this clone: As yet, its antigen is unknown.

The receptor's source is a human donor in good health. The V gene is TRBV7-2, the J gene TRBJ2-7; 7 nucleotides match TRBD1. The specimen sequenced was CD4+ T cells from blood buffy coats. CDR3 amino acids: CASSLDQTGSYEQYF. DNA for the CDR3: TGTGCCAGCAGCTTAGATCAGACAGGGAGCTACGAGCAGTACTTC. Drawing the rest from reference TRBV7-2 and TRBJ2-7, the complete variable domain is GAGVSQSPSNKVTEKGKDVELRCDPISGHTALYWYRQSLGQGLEFLIYFQGNSAPDKSGLPSDRFSAERTGGSVSTLTIQRTQQEDSAVYLCASSLDQTGSYEQYFGPGTRLTVT.